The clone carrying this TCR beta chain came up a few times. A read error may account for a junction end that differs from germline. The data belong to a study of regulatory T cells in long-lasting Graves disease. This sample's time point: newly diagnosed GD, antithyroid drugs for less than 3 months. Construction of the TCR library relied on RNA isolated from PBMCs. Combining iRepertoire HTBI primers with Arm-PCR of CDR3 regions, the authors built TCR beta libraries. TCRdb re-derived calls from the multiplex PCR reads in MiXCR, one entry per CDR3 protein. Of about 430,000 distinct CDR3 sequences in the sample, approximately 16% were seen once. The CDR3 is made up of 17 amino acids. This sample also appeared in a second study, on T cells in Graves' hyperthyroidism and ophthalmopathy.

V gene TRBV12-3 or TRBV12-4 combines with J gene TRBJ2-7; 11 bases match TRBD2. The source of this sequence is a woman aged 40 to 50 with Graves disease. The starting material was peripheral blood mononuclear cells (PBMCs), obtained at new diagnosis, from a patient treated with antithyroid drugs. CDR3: CASSLAGGLFGVYEQYF. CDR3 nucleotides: TGTGCCAGCAGTCTAGCGGGAGGCCTCTTTGGAGTCTACGAGCAGTACTTC.